Below, 11 T cell receptor beta chains from the same sample are listed, as sequenced in a study of cytomegalovirus exposure and HLA in healthy donors. Clones were read by immunoSEQ multiplex PCR, and TCRdb kept only the in-frame ones, dropping some. Of tens of thousands of clones in the sample, approximately 91% are singletons; the top ten hold roughly 1.9%. The sample was PBMCs. The source is a man aged 25-45 years in good health and CMV-seronegative.

CDR3 protein: CACRGRVNTGELFF. DNA for the CDR3: TGTGCCTGTCGCGGGAGGGTAAACACCGGGGAGCTGTTTTTT. The rearrangement joins TRBV30 to TRBJ2-2, with TRBD2 identical over 9 bases. Germline CDR1 and CDR2: GTSNPN and SVGIG (reference sequence). CDR3 size: 14 residues. V was clipped by 6 bases and J by 2 bases; unmatched bases: 4.

The gene calls are TRBV9 and TRBJ2-3; TRBD2 matches 12 bases. V gave up 0 bases and J gave up 4 bases; unmatched junction bases: 6. Germline-derived CDR1 and CDR2 are SGDLS and YYNGEE. CDR3 length: 17 residues. The CDR3 sequence: CASSVGTGTSGSDTQYF. CDR3 in DNA: TGTGCCAGCAGCGTAGGAACCGGGACTAGCGGGTCAGATACGCAGTATTTT.

V gene TRBV19 combines with J gene TRBJ1-2; D perhaps matches TRBD1 (6 bases). Germline CDR1 and CDR2: LNHDA and SQIVND (reference sequence). V gave up 3 bases and J gave up 3 bases, with 14 bases separating them. The CDR3 contains 15 residues. The CDR3 spells CASSMGHPPDYGYTF. CDR3 bases: TGTGCCAGTAGTATGGGACACCCCCCCGACTATGGCTACACCTTC. Complete variable domain (other parts from reference TRBV19 and TRBJ1-2): DGGITQSPKYLFRKEGQNVTLSCEQNLNHDAMYWYRQDPGQGLRLIYYSQIVNDFQKGDIAEGYSVSREKKESFPLTVTSAQKNPTAFYLCASSMGHPPDYGYTFGSGTRLTVV.

The CDR3 sequence is CASSPRTGRFETQYF. CDR3 nucleotides: TGTGCCAGCAGTCCTCGGACAGGGCGTTTTGAGACCCAGTACTTC. V usage is TRBV27 and J usage is TRBJ2-5; TRBD1 matches at 8 bases. The junction had 10 bases not matched to a gene; V was cut back by 5 bases and J by 5 bases. The CDR3 has 15 amino acids. Germline CDR1 is MNHEY and CDR2 is SMNVEV (reference sequence).

In its sample, this clone was seen once. The chain couples TRBV6-4 to TRBJ2-3, with TRBD2 identical over 8 bases. The germline V gene has CDR1 MRHNA and CDR2 SNTAGT. This CDR3 comprises 15 residues. V lost 5 bases, J lost 0 bases, and 4 bases stayed unmatched. CDR3 nucleotides: TGTGCCAGCAGTTCAACTAGCGGTAGCACAGATACGCAGTATTTT. It specifies CASSSTSGSTDTQYF.

The chain has TRBV7-3 and TRBJ2-2; 8 bases line up with TRBD2. The V and J ends lost 1 base and 2 bases, in that order; junction bases with no gene match: 9. Germline V CDR1 and CDR2: SGHTA, FQGTGA. This CDR3 region has 18 residues. The CDR3 DNA reads TGTGCCAGCAGCTTAAGTAGGGCGAGCGGGGGAAACACCGGGGAGCTGTTTTTT. Translation gives CASSLSRASGGNTGELFF.

This chain uses TRBV29-1 with TRBJ2-3; D is possibly TRBD2 (6 bases). The CDR3 contains 12 residues. Trimming took 7 bases from V and 3 from J, leaving 11 bases between them. From germline, CDR1 is SQVTM and CDR2 ANQGSEA. The CDR3 loop is CSAILATDTQYF. DNA of the CDR3: TGCAGCGCCATACTAGCAACAGATACGCAGTATTTT.

The rearrangement joins TRBV2 to TRBJ1-2, with D possibly being TRBD1 (5 bases). CDR3 length: 15 residues. Germline V lookup: CDR1 SNHLY, CDR2 FYNNEI. V lost 2 bases, J lost 4 bases, and 14 bases lay in between. The chain's CDR3 is CASSERAGPIYGYTF. The CDR3 DNA follows: TGTGCCAGCAGTGAACGGGCAGGGCCTATCTATGGCTACACCTTC.

This clone was seen only once. This chain joins TRBV25-1 and TRBJ1-5; no reliable D call. Trimming pared 5 bases from V and 0 bases from J, leaving 5 bases between. This CDR3 region has 13 residues. Germline values: CDR1 MGHDK, CDR2 SYGVNS. The CDR3 here is CASSTYSNQPQHF. The CDR3 region has the DNA TGTGCCAGCAGTACATATAGCAATCAGCCCCAGCATTTT.

The rearrangement links TRBV4-2 to TRBJ1-2; D gene unclear. CDR3 length equals 15 residues. Germline V gene sequence: CDR1 LGHNA, CDR2 YNFKEQ. Trimming stripped 0 bases from V and 4 bases from J, with 12 bases between. CDR3 in DNA: TGTGCCAGCAGCCAAGATTTATTGTCTTCCTATGGCTACACCTTC. Amino acids: CASSQDLLSSYGYTF.

J is TRBJ1-3 and V is TRBV10-3; D gene unclear. Germline assignment: CDR1 ENHRY and CDR2 SYGVKD. V was pared by 11 bases and J by 2 bases, with 13 bases between. The CDR3 has 13 residues. In DNA, the CDR3 is TGTGCCGCAACCGAACACACTGGAAACACCATATATTTT. Translation gives CAATEHTGNTIYF.